This T cell receptor beta chain was identified during a study of T-cell memory formation after mild COVID-19. This clonotype turned up a few times. The length of the CDR3 is 16 residues. V was clipped by 1 base and J by 5 bases, with 17 bases between them. Looked up from germline, CDR1 is SGHAT and CDR2 is FQNNGV. One entry per CDR3 protein, called by TCRdb with MiXCR from the 5' RACE reads. The sample has about 400,000 distinct CDR3 sequences, 15% to 20% seen once; the top ten hold around a fifth. Sequenced sample: PBMCs or a T cell subset sorted from them (not recorded which). The J gene is TRBJ1-1, the V gene TRBV11-2, with a tentative D call TRBD1 (6 bases). The receptor was derived from a man between 18 and 35 years old who had mild COVID-19 (a few samples of this study predate the infection). Cell type and time point are not known. The chain's CDR3 is CASSLGGAGEETEAFF. For the CDR3, the DNA is TGTGCCAGCAGCTTAGGGGGGGCAGGAGAGGAAACTGAAGCTTTCTTT.